A single TCR beta chain is shown here with its context. There are 16 residues in the CDR3. V lost 2 bases to trimming and J lost 4 bases; unmatched junction nucleotides: 10. Per the germline V gene, CDR1 is KGHDR and CDR2 is SFDVKD. Sequencing was performed with immunoSEQ multiplex PCR; in TCRdb, only in-frame clones are kept and a portion is missing. The table shows 30,000 to 45,000 clones, with about 87% occurring only once. This specimen comes from a study of blood T cell repertoires in COVID-19. Looking at the study overall: The cDNA or gDNA used as material had been derived from T cells, B-cell-depleted T cells, or PBMCs.

The rearrangement links TRBV24-1 to TRBJ2-7, with 7 bases matching TRBD1. The sequence came from a human donor in a cohort sampled during active COVID-19. Sequencing was performed on peripheral blood. Here the CDR3 DNA reads TGTGCCACCAGTGATTCGGGACAGCCGTCCCCTTACGAGCAGTACTTC. This gives the protein CATSDSGQPSPYEQYF.